The clone carrying this T cell receptor beta chain was recorded a few times. Its specificity is not known. Isolated RNA was reverse transcribed into cDNA used as the sequencing template. Some clones are missing from TCRdb's copy, which holds only in-frame ones; the method was immunoSEQ multiplex PCR. The profile shows about 200,000 clones, around two fifths of them singletons. The data were obtained in a study of CD8+ T cells in alopecia areata. Study at large: Treated patients were given oral tofacitinib, which was dosed at 5 to 10 mg twice daily. Whole-study results and caveats: Treatment with tofacitinib significantly lowered scalp clonality and reduced expanded CD8+ clones among the top 100.

Trimming cost V 2 bases and J 6 bases, with 14 bases left between them. Germline-derived CDR1 and CDR2 are SGHRS and YFSETQ. The CDR3 totals 14 residues. Sample treatment: oral pan-JAK inhibitor, 5-10 mg twice daily. Source: CD4+ T cells sorted from blood, taken between weeks 30 and 35, from a patient treated with tofacitinib. This receptor was obtained from a human donor with alopecia areata. The rearrangement uses TRBV5-1 and TRBJ1-1, with D possibly being TRBD1 (6 bases). The CDR3 bases are TGCGCCAGCAGCTTCGGGGGGCCCTACCCTGAAGCTTTCTTT. Residues: CASSFGGPYPEAFF.